This T cell receptor beta chain is from a study of OX40 agonist ivuxolimab in advanced cancers. Using immunoSEQ multiplex PCR, the repertoire was profiled, and TCRdb retains in-frame clones only, with some absent. The sample includes more than 15,000 clones, 86% of them seen just once. Sequenced material: CD4+ or CD8+ T cells sorted from blood, taken in a trial of the OX40 agonist ivuxolimab. The TCR sequence derives from an adult with an advanced solid tumor such as melanoma, head and neck, liver or kidney cancer.

The CDR3 here is CASSLAGHYEQYF. DNA for the CDR3: TGTGCCAGCAGCTTGGCAGGGCACTACGAGCAGTACTTC. This rearrangement joins TRBV5-8 to TRBJ2-7, with D possibly matching TRBD1 (5 bases). Per germline, CDR1 SGHTS and CDR2 YDEGEE. Trimming pared 0 bases from V and 3 bases from J, leaving 7 bases between. The length of the CDR3 is 13 residues. The whole variable domain, filled in from reference TRBV5-8 and TRBJ2-7, reads EAGVTQSPTHLIKTRGQQATLRCSPISGHTSVYWYQQALGLGLQFLLWYDEGEERNRGNFPPRFSGRQFPNYSSELNVNALELEDSALYLCASSLAGHYEQYFGPGTRLTVT.